The rows below give T cell receptor beta chains drawn from one sample of a study of shared clonotypes between healthy human individuals. Profiled with immunoSEQ multiplex PCR; TCRdb holds only in-frame clones, not every one. The sample has millions of clones, approximately 94% seen once; the top ten hold about 1.1%. The specimen sequenced was naive CD8+ T cells sorted from blood. The receptors shown here come from a man between 18 and 29 years old in good health. CDR3s include the opening cysteine and the closing phenylalanine or tryptophan. A D gene is named only where the DNA matches it firmly. Size tells how often a clone was seen (once, few, many) or the class of an expanded clone, and some rows leave it out.

CDR3 DNA | CDR3 protein | V gene | D gene | clone size | J gene
TGTGCCAGTAGTATAGTGGCAGGGACGAGCGCTGAAGCTTTCTTT | CASSIVAGTSAEAFF | TRBV19 | - | - | TRBJ1-1
TGTGCCAGCGCGGCGGGAGGGGCGCTCATCTATGGCTACACCTTC | CASAAGGALIYGYTF | TRBV5-6 | - | - | TRBJ1-2
TGTGCCAGCAGTTATGGGGGGGCGGGAGAGCAGTACTTC | CASSYGGAGEQYF | TRBV6-5 | - | - | TRBJ2-7
TGTGCCAGCAGATTCCCAGATGCCACGGGGTCCCTCTACGAGCAGTACTTC | CASRFPDATGSLYEQYF | TRBV7-9 | - | once | TRBJ2-7
TGTGCCAGCAGTCAAGGACTAGCTCTTCGAGAGACCCAGTACTTC | CASSQGLALRETQYF | TRBV11-1 | TRBD2 | few | TRBJ2-5
TGTGCCAGCAGTTACTCCAGCCAGGGGGGTACTGAAGCTTTCTTT | CASSYSSQGGTEAFF | TRBV6-5 | TRBD1 | few | TRBJ1-1
TGTGCCAGTAGTATAGGTGGGGACGGGTTCAATCAGCCCCAGCATTTT | CASSIGGDGFNQPQHF | TRBV19 | - | - | TRBJ1-5
TGTGCCAGCAGCCAAGCAGGGGACGCCTACGAGCAGTACTTC | CASSQAGDAYEQYF | TRBV6-5 | - | - | TRBJ2-7
TGTGCCACCAGCAGAGGAAGGGCAGATACGCAGTATTTT | CATSRGRADTQYF | TRBV15 | - | - | TRBJ2-3
TGTGCCAGCAGTTTAAGTGCCTCCCCCGGGACCCAGTACTTC | CASSLSASPGTQYF | TRBV27 | - | - | TRBJ2-5
TGTGCCAGCAGCTCAGGTCTTGGCGAGCAGTACTTC | CASSSGLGEQYF | TRBV7-9 | - | - | TRBJ2-7
TGCGCCAGCAGCCAAGACGGGGAGGGAGGGGCGTGGACCGGGGAGCTGTTTTTT | CASSQDGEGGAWTGELFF | TRBV4-3 | TRBD2 | - | TRBJ2-2
TGTGCCAGCGGGAGACTAGCGGGAGACGAGCAGTACTTC | CASGRLAGDEQYF | TRBV27 | TRBD2 | - | TRBJ2-7
TGCAGCACTGAGACTAGCGGGGGGGACAACACAGATACGCAGTATTTT | CSTETSGGDNTDTQYF | TRBV29-1 | TRBD2 | - | TRBJ2-3
TGTGCCAGCAGTAATTCGAGAACAGATAACTATGGCTACACCTTC | CASSNSRTDNYGYTF | TRBV2 | - | once | TRBJ1-2
TGCAGCGTTGAATCTTGGGGTAGCACAGACGATGGCTACACCTTC | CSVESWGSTDDGYTF | TRBV29-1 | - | once | TRBJ1-2
TGCGCCAGCAGCCTAACCCTTACAGAGTACAATGAGCAGTTCTTC | CASSLTLTEYNEQFF | TRBV5-1 | - | - | TRBJ2-1
TGTGCCAGCAGGGTACAGGGGAACTATGGCTACACCTTC | CASRVQGNYGYTF | TRBV6-5 | TRBD1 | - | TRBJ1-2
TGTGCTAGTGGGGGACTAGCTTCCGAGCAGTACTTC | CASGGLASEQYF | TRBV12-5 | TRBD2 | - | TRBJ2-7